This passage covers 19 T cell receptor beta chains from one sample sequenced in a study of T-cell memory formation after mild COVID-19. TCRdb fed the 5' RACE reads into MiXCR, producing one record per CDR3 protein. The table records 250,000 to 400,000 distinct CDR3 sequences, around an eighth of them present only once. Sequencing was done on a sample of PBMCs or a T cell subset sorted from them (not recorded which). The receptors were gathered from a man aged 18 to 30 who had mild COVID-19 (a few samples of this study predate the infection). Cell type and time point are not known.

The chain has TRBV4-2 and TRBJ2-1, with D tentatively TRBD1 (6 bases). V lost 0 bases, J lost 10 bases, and 10 bases lay in between. The CDR3 extends over 13 amino acids. CDR1 and CDR2 (germline): LGHNA, YNFKEQ. The CDR3 reads CASSQEGTNEQFF. As DNA, the CDR3 is TGTGCCAGCAGCCAAGAGGGGACAAACGAGCAGTTCTTC.

Turning to this clonotype: The junction and the germline gene differ at one end; a read error may be behind it. The chain employs TRBV9 and TRBJ2-1; the D gene could be TRBD1 or TRBD2 (5 bases each). This CDR3 has 15 amino acids. Germline loops: CDR1 SGDLS, CDR2 YYNGEE. The CDR3, as DNA: TGTGCCAGCAGCACACCGGGACGACGGGGTAATGAGCAGCTCTTC. Protein: CASSTPGRRGNEQLF.

This clonotype has only a few counts. V usage is TRBV9 and J usage is TRBJ2-3, with 7 bases lining up with TRBD1. Unmatched junction bases numbered 6, after V lost 4 bases and J lost 4 bases. The CDR3 extends over 14 amino acids. Germline CDR1 SGDLS, CDR2 YYNGEE. This chain's CDR3 is CASSPKTGSDTQYF. The CDR3 bases are TGTGCCAGCAGCCCTAAGACAGGGTCAGATACGCAGTATTTT.

This clonotype was counted only a few times. V usage is TRBV4-3 and J usage is TRBJ2-5; a possible D gene is TRBD2 (7 bases). This CDR3 contains 15 residues. Germline lookup yields CDR1 LGHNA and CDR2 YSLEER. The ends were cut back, 0 bases at V and 2 bases at J, with 10 bases in the middle. The CDR3 sequence is CASSQEGGPQETQYF. For the CDR3, the DNA is TGCGCCAGCAGCCAAGAGGGGGGGCCTCAAGAGACCCAGTACTTC.

J is TRBJ1-2 and V is TRBV6-6, with 9 bases lining up with TRBD1. The CDR3 runs to 14 residues. The V gene end was trimmed by 6 bases and the J gene end by 6 bases; junction bases not matched to a gene: 8. Germline lookup yields CDR1 MNHNY and CDR2 SVGAGI (reference sequence). CDR3 in amino acids: CASRDTGGADGYTF. In DNA, the CDR3 is TGTGCCAGCAGGGATACAGGGGGCGCGGATGGCTACACCTTC.

The chain combines TRBV7-2 with TRBJ2-3; 11 bases are shared with TRBD2. CDR3 size: 18 residues. CDR1 and CDR2 from the germline V gene are SGHTA and FQGNSA. V gave up 4 bases and J gave up 4 bases; unmatched junction bases: 13. The CDR3 loop is CASSSYTSGGRRPDTQYF. The CDR3 region has the DNA TGTGCCAGCAGCTCCTATACTAGCGGGGGTAGAAGACCAGATACGCAGTATTTT.

The chain links TRBV4-1 to TRBJ2-7; either TRBD1 or TRBD2 may supply D (5 bases each). The CDR3 loop spans 14 amino acids. V was shortened by 0 bases and J by 6 bases, with 12 bases between the two germline ends. CDR1 is MGHRA and CDR2 is YSYEKL in the germline V gene. The DNA of the CDR3 is TGCGCCAGCAGCCAAGAACCCGGGGCCCCCGAGCAGTACGTC. Translation: CASSQEPGAPEQYV.

The gene calls are TRBV12-3 or TRBV12-4 and TRBJ2-6; 12 positions agree with TRBD1. The CDR3 contains 18 residues. Germline trimming cut 6 bases from V and 4 bases from J; bases unmatched to any gene: 10. The CDR3: CASSSRDRGRMGANVLTF. The CDR3 region has the DNA TGTGCCAGCAGCAGCCGGGACAGGGGGCGCATGGGGGCCAACGTCCTGACTTTC.

The chain carries TRBV20-1 and TRBJ1-2; D may be TRBD1 (6 bases). Germline V lookup: CDR1 DFQATT, CDR2 SNEGSKA (reference sequence). Between the trimmed V and J ends, which lost 2 bases and 5 bases, there was a span of 12 bases. This CDR3 spans 13 amino acids. The CDR3 DNA reads TGCAGTGCTAGATCCACCGGACAGTATGGCTACACCTTC. It specifies CSARSTGQYGYTF.

V and J are TRBV12-3 or TRBV12-4 and TRBJ2-3, with 7 bases identical to TRBD1. The CDR3 is 17 residues long. V lost 3 bases and J lost 2; bases outside the gene matches: 11. The CDR3 loop reads CASSLETGRGITDTQYF. The CDR3 DNA follows: TGTGCCAGCAGTTTGGAGACAGGGCGAGGGATCACAGATACGCAGTATTTT.

The chain links TRBV7-9 to TRBJ1-2; D is undetermined. The germline gives CDR1 SEHNR, CDR2 FQNEAQ (reference sequence). The ends were cut back, 5 bases at V and 5 bases at J, with 21 bases in the middle. The CDR3 sequence is 16 residues long. This chain's CDR3 is CASSPPPGSGGYGYTF. In DNA form, the CDR3 reads TGTGCCAGCAGCCCACCGCCCGGTTCAGGAGGGTATGGCTACACCTTC.

This clonotype was recorded at least ten times. The CDR3 loop is CASSQGARETQYF. As DNA, the CDR3 is TGCGCCAGCAGCCAGGGGGCTCGTGAGACCCAGTACTTC. The gene calls are TRBV4-3 and TRBJ2-5; weak D call: TRBD1 (6 bases). V shed 3 bases and J shed 5 bases, with 10 bases lying between them. The germline V gene encodes CDR1 LGHNA and CDR2 YSLEER. The CDR3 extends over 13 amino acids.

The J gene is TRBJ2-1, the V gene TRBV20-1; TRBD2 might be the D (5 bases). V was trimmed by 1 base and J by 4 bases, leaving 11 bases between them. CDR1 and CDR2 (germline): DFQATT, SNEGSKA (reference sequence). CDR3 length: 14 residues. The CDR3 loop reads CSARGPRLYNEQFF. CDR3 in DNA: TGCAGTGCTAGAGGTCCCCGACTATACAATGAGCAGTTCTTC.

This clonotype has a handful of counts. The V and J genes are TRBV5-6 and TRBJ1-2, with D possibly being TRBD1 (5 bases). CDR3 size: 17 residues. Trimming took 6 bases from V and 1 from J, leaving 22 bases between them. Germline CDR1 and CDR2: SGHDT and YYEEEE. Here the CDR3 DNA reads TGTGCCAGCATCTCGATAGGGGAGGGCACCCGTAACTATGGCTACACCTTC. Its translation: CASISIGEGTRNYGYTF.

This clonotype was recorded a few times. The chain links TRBV7-3 to TRBJ2-1; 7 nucleotides align to TRBD1. The CDR3 consists of 14 residues. Unmatched junction bases numbered 8, after V lost 4 bases and J lost 8 bases. CDR1 is SGHTA, CDR2 FQGTGA, per germline. CDR3 protein: CASSSTETGHEQFF. CDR3 in DNA: TGTGCCAGCAGCTCCACGGAGACAGGGCATGAGCAGTTCTTC. Complete variable domain (other parts from reference TRBV7-3 and TRBJ2-1): GAGVSQTPSNKVTEKGKYVELRCDPISGHTALYWYRQSLGQGPEFLIYFQGTGAADDSGLPNDRFFAVRPEGSVSTLKIQRTERGDSAVYLCASSSTETGHEQFFGPGTRLTVL.

The rearrangement joins TRBV5-1 to TRBJ2-5, with D tentatively TRBD1 (6 bases). V lost 4 bases to trimming and J lost 2 bases, with 12 bases between them. The CDR3 loop spans 14 amino acids. Germline CDR1 and CDR2: SGHRS and YFSETQ. CDR3 in DNA: TGCGCCAGCAGCCCGGACAGAGAACAAGAGACCCAGTACTTC. This encodes CASSPDREQETQYF. The whole variable domain, filled in from reference TRBV5-1 and TRBJ2-5, reads KAGVTQTPRYLIKTRGQQVTLSCSPISGHRSVSWYQQTPGQGLQFLFEYFSETQRNKGNFPGRFSGRQFSNSRSEMNVSTLELGDSALYLCASSPDREQETQYFGPGTRLLVL.

There are a few counts of this clonotype. The V gene is TRBV5-1, the J gene TRBJ2-1; D not certain. With 0 bases removed from V and 8 bases from J, the gap between germline ends came to 15 bases. Per germline, CDR1 SGHRS and CDR2 YFSETQ. The CDR3 loop spans 15 amino acids. Written as DNA, the CDR3 is TGCGCCAGCAGCTTGGGGCGAAAGAACGACGATGAGCAGTTCTTC. Amino acids: CASSLGRKNDDEQFF. Together with reference TRBV5-1 and TRBJ2-1, the CDR3 gives the full variable domain: KAGVTQTPRYLIKTRGQQVTLSCSPISGHRSVSWYQQTPGQGLQFLFEYFSETQRNKGNFPGRFSGRQFSNSRSEMNVSTLELGDSALYLCASSLGRKNDDEQFFGPGTRLTVL.

The rearrangement joins TRBV6-5 to TRBJ1-2, with a possible D match to TRBD1 (5 bases). CDR1 is MNHEY and CDR2 is SVGAGI in the germline V gene. Trimming took 0 bases from V and 5 from J, leaving 10 bases between them. The CDR3 loop spans 14 amino acids. For the CDR3, the DNA is TGTGCCAGCAGTTACTCGGACACCCGATATGGCTACACCTTC. This gives the protein CASSYSDTRYGYTF.

The chain couples TRBV5-1 to TRBJ1-2; the D is unclear. The V and J ends lost 0 bases and 0 bases respectively, with 9 bases between them. The CDR3 loop spans 15 amino acids. The germline V gene encodes CDR1 SGHRS and CDR2 YFSETQ. This CDR3 is CASSLGTAANYGYTF. The DNA of the CDR3 is TGCGCCAGCAGCTTGGGGACGGCAGCTAACTATGGCTACACCTTC.